This section outlines one T cell receptor beta chain sequence together with its context. Its antigen is still unknown. This record belongs to a study of beta chain features in type 1 diabetes. As for the study in general: Researchers looked at around 100 million sorted cells across all samples. The study, taken as a whole, reports: PCR might favor shorter templates, equally in patients and controls. The study left unresolved whether HLA type influences TCRB rearrangement. TCRB CDR3s were moderately but significantly shorter in Type 1 diabetes patients in all four CD4+ subsets. VDJ junctions from type 1 diabetes patients carried fewer insertions and larger deletions.

Expressed TCRB transcripts were sequenced after all isolated RNA was converted to cDNA. Here immunoSEQ multiplex PCR was the method, and the copy in TCRdb shows in-frame clones only, minus some. This sample has approximately 160,000 clones, with about 63% found just once. Looked up from germline, CDR1 is GTSNPN and CDR2 is SVGIG (reference sequence). V trimming: 6 bases; J trimming: 8 bases; junction bases outside the gene matches: 5. The CDR3 has 12 residues. This TCR came from a man aged 25 to 40 with type 1 diabetes. The chain employs TRBV30 and TRBJ1-4; TRBD1 matches at 8 bases. Sample: naive CD4+ T cells from blood. CDR3 DNA: TGTGCCTGCGACAGGGGCCCAGAAAAACTGTTTTTT. This codes for CACDRGPEKLFF.